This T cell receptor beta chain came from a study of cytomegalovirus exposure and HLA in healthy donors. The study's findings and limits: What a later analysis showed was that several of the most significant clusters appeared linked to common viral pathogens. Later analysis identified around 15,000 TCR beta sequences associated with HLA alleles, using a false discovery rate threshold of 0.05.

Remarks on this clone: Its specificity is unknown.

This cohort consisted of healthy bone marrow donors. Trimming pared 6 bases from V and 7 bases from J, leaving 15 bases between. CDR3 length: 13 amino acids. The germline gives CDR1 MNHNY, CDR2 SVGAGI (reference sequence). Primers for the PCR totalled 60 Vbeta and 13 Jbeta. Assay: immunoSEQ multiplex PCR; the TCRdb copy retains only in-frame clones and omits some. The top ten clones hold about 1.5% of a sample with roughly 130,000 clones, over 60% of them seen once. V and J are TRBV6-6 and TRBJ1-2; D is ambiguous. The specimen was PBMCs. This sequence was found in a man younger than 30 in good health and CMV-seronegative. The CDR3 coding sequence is TGTGCCAGCAGCGCTTCAGTGGAGAGTGGCTACACCTTC. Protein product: CASSASVESGYTF.